A selection of T cell receptor beta chains follows, all from one sample in a study of cytomegalovirus exposure and HLA in healthy donors. Generated by immunoSEQ multiplex PCR, the TCRdb table keeps only in-frame clones and is missing some. Here the sample spans about 140,000 clones, 75% being singletons. The sample consisted of PBMCs. The receptors stem from a man aged 25 to 45 in good health and CMV-seronegative. Both conserved end residues are part of each CDR3. The D gene is left open where the match is weak. Clone size appears in some rows only: once, few, many, or a class for an expanded clone.

d_gene: .; v_gene: TRBV30; j_gene: TRBJ1-5; abundance: .; CDR3aa: CAWSVLGAHNQPQHF; CDR3nt: TGTGCCTGGAGTGTACTGGGGGCTCATAATCAGCCCCAGCATTTT
d_gene: .; v_gene: TRBV18; j_gene: TRBJ1-5; abundance: once; CDR3aa: CASSLQGGNSNQPQHF; CDR3nt: TGTGCCAGCTCACTTCAGGGTGGAAATAGCAATCAGCCCCAGCATTTT
d_gene: .; v_gene: TRBV5-1; j_gene: TRBJ1-1; abundance: .; CDR3aa: CASSLYGGNEAFF; CDR3nt: TGCGCCAGCAGCTTGTACGGGGGGAATGAAGCTTTCTTT
d_gene: TRBD1; v_gene: TRBV4-1; j_gene: TRBJ2-3; abundance: .; CDR3aa: CASSQGQGRRPDTQYF; CDR3nt: TGCGCCAGCAGCCAAGGACAGGGACGGAGGCCCGATACGCAGTATTTT
d_gene: .; v_gene: TRBV30; j_gene: TRBJ1-2; abundance: few; CDR3aa: CAWSVRWGVSELNYGYTF; CDR3nt: TGTGCCTGGAGTGTACGGTGGGGAGTCTCAGAATTGAACTATGGCTACACCTTC
d_gene: .; v_gene: TRBV7-8; j_gene: TRBJ2-1; abundance: .; CDR3aa: CASRLGGEQFF; CDR3nt: TGTGCCAGCCGCTTGGGGGGTGAGCAGTTCTTC
d_gene: .; v_gene: TRBV6-1; j_gene: TRBJ1-3; abundance: .; CDR3aa: CASSEIGVSGNTIYF; CDR3nt: TGTGCCAGCAGTGAAATAGGAGTCTCTGGAAACACCATATATTTT
d_gene: .; v_gene: TRBV15; j_gene: TRBJ2-1; abundance: .; CDR3aa: CATSRETAYNEQFF; CDR3nt: TGTGCCACCAGCAGAGAGACAGCCTACAATGAGCAGTTCTTC
d_gene: TRBD1; v_gene: TRBV19; j_gene: TRBJ2-1; abundance: many; CDR3aa: CASSIAGDRVHNEQFF; CDR3nt: TGTGCCAGTAGTATAGCAGGAGACAGGGTCCACAATGAGCAGTTCTTC
d_gene: .; v_gene: TRBV29-1; j_gene: TRBJ1-1; abundance: once; CDR3aa: CSAWGGMDTEAFF; CDR3nt: TGCAGCGCCTGGGGGGGGATGGACACTGAAGCTTTCTTT
d_gene: TRBD2; v_gene: TRBV5-6; j_gene: TRBJ2-7; abundance: few; CDR3aa: CASPGGSSSYEQYF; CDR3nt: TGTGCCAGCCCCGGGGGGAGCAGCTCCTACGAGCAGTACTTC
d_gene: TRBD1; v_gene: TRBV30; j_gene: TRBJ2-5; abundance: .; CDR3aa: CAWSRTGQETQYF; CDR3nt: TGTGCCTGGAGTAGGACAGGGCAAGAGACCCAGTACTTC
d_gene: TRBD1; v_gene: TRBV2; j_gene: TRBJ2-7; abundance: once; CDR3aa: CASSFRQGWDEQYF; CDR3nt: TGTGCCAGCAGTTTTCGACAGGGCTGGGACGAGCAGTACTTC
d_gene: TRBD2; v_gene: TRBV6-4; j_gene: TRBJ2-1; abundance: few; CDR3aa: CASSQLAGPYNEQFF; CDR3nt: TGTGCCAGCAGTCAACTAGCGGGCCCCTACAATGAGCAGTTCTTC
d_gene: .; v_gene: TRBV28; j_gene: TRBJ2-7; abundance: few; CDR3aa: CASSSRTADSYEQYF; CDR3nt: TGTGCCAGCTCCTCGAGGACAGCCGATTCCTACGAGCAGTACTTC
d_gene: TRBD1; v_gene: TRBV27; j_gene: TRBJ2-5; abundance: .; CDR3aa: CASSHNRGEGETQYF; CDR3nt: TGTGCCAGCAGCCATAACAGGGGGGAAGGAGAGACCCAGTACTTC
d_gene: .; v_gene: TRBV9; j_gene: TRBJ1-3; abundance: .; CDR3aa: CASSVEGRRSGNTIYF; CDR3nt: TGTGCCAGCAGCGTAGAAGGGAGGAGATCTGGAAACACCATATATTTT
d_gene: .; v_gene: TRBV29-1; j_gene: TRBJ2-3; abundance: .; CDR3aa: CSVEKEGTDTQYF; CDR3nt: TGCAGCGTTGAAAAGGAGGGTACAGATACGCAGTATTTT
d_gene: TRBD1; v_gene: TRBV6-4; j_gene: TRBJ1-6; abundance: .; CDR3aa: CASRVGQGNSPLHF; CDR3nt: TGTGCCAGCAGGGTCGGACAGGGGAATTCACCCCTCCACTTT
d_gene: TRBD1; v_gene: TRBV28; j_gene: TRBJ2-5; abundance: .; CDR3aa: CASSSPGTGKETQYF; CDR3nt: TGTGCCAGCAGCTCTCCCGGGACAGGGAAAGAGACCCAGTACTTC
d_gene: .; v_gene: TRBV19; j_gene: TRBJ1-5; abundance: .; CDR3aa: CASSINAGPSNQPQHF; CDR3nt: TGTGCCAGTAGTATAAATGCAGGGCCGAGCAATCAGCCCCAGCATTTT
d_gene: TRBD1; v_gene: TRBV5-1; j_gene: TRBJ1-4; abundance: .; CDR3aa: CASSPQAGGEEKLFF; CDR3nt: TGCGCCAGCAGCCCCCAGGCAGGGGGCGAGGAAAAACTGTTTTTT
d_gene: TRBD1; v_gene: TRBV5-1; j_gene: TRBJ1-5; abundance: .; CDR3aa: CASSPLPRTGGQPQHF; CDR3nt: TGCGCCAGCAGCCCCCTACCGAGGACAGGGGGTCAGCCCCAGCATTTT
d_gene: .; v_gene: TRBV6-5; j_gene: TRBJ1-1; abundance: .; CDR3aa: CASSPTGFTEAFF; CDR3nt: TGTGCCAGCAGTCCCACAGGGTTCACTGAAGCTTTCTTT
d_gene: TRBD1; v_gene: TRBV5-1; j_gene: TRBJ2-3; abundance: .; CDR3aa: CASSLGGTESTDTQYF; CDR3nt: TGCGCCAGCAGCTTGGGTGGGACAGAGAGCACAGATACGCAGTATTTT
d_gene: TRBD2; v_gene: TRBV7-2; j_gene: TRBJ2-5; abundance: .; CDR3aa: CASSFGTSGETQYF; CDR3nt: TGTGCCAGCAGCTTTGGGACTAGCGGTGAGACCCAGTACTTC
d_gene: TRBD2; v_gene: TRBV27; j_gene: TRBJ2-1; abundance: few; CDR3aa: CASSLFAGVNNEQFF; CDR3nt: TGTGCCAGCAGTTTATTTGCGGGGGTTAACAATGAGCAGTTCTTC
d_gene: .; v_gene: TRBV6-1; j_gene: TRBJ1-2; abundance: .; CDR3aa: CASSEAYQLNGYTF; CDR3nt: TGTGCCAGCAGTGAAGCCTACCAATTAAACGGCTACACCTTC
d_gene: TRBD1; v_gene: TRBV5-1; j_gene: TRBJ1-2; abundance: .; CDR3aa: CASSLDGTGDYGYTF; CDR3nt: TGCGCCAGCAGCTTGGACGGGACAGGGGATTATGGCTACACCTTC
d_gene: .; v_gene: TRBV5-6; j_gene: TRBJ1-3; abundance: .; CDR3aa: CASSFFRGSGNTIYF; CDR3nt: TGTGCCAGCAGCTTTTTTAGGGGTTCTGGAAACACCATATATTTT
d_gene: TRBD2; v_gene: TRBV27; j_gene: TRBJ2-7; abundance: .; CDR3aa: CASRGPFVSGRTYEQYF; CDR3nt: TGTGCCAGCAGAGGACCCTTCGTTAGCGGGAGGACCTACGAGCAGTACTTC
d_gene: TRBD1; v_gene: TRBV9; j_gene: TRBJ1-4; abundance: .; CDR3aa: CASSVRDSATNEKLFF; CDR3nt: TGTGCCAGCAGCGTCCGGGACAGTGCAACTAATGAAAAACTGTTTTTT
d_gene: TRBD2; v_gene: TRBV28; j_gene: TRBJ2-7; abundance: few; CDR3aa: CASSPGGGRTYEQYF; CDR3nt: TGTGCCAGCAGCCCCGGGGGAGGGAGGACCTACGAGCAGTACTTC
d_gene: TRBD2; v_gene: TRBV5-1; j_gene: TRBJ2-3; abundance: .; CDR3aa: CASSSPSGSGDTQYF; CDR3nt: TGCGCCAGCAGCTCCCCTAGCGGGAGCGGCGATACGCAGTATTTT
d_gene: .; v_gene: TRBV6-1; j_gene: TRBJ1-5; abundance: .; CDR3aa: CASSEWSGQPQHF; CDR3nt: TGTGCCAGCAGTGAGTGGTCAGGGCAGCCCCAGCATTTT
d_gene: TRBD2; v_gene: TRBV28; j_gene: TRBJ2-3; abundance: .; CDR3aa: CASRLAADTQYF; CDR3nt: TGTGCCAGCCGCCTAGCGGCGGATACGCAGTATTTT
d_gene: .; v_gene: TRBV10-1; j_gene: TRBJ1-5; abundance: .; CDR3aa: CASSFIREENQPQHF; CDR3nt: TGCGCCAGCAGTTTTATCAGGGAAGAAAATCAGCCCCAGCATTTT
d_gene: TRBD2; v_gene: TRBV28; j_gene: TRBJ2-7; abundance: .; CDR3aa: CASGGGLAGVRYEQYF; CDR3nt: TGTGCCAGCGGGGGGGGGCTAGCGGGAGTAAGGTACGAGCAGTACTTC
d_gene: .; v_gene: TRBV19; j_gene: TRBJ2-6; abundance: .; CDR3aa: CASSRPQGSGANGLTF; CDR3nt: TGTGCCAGTAGCCGACCCCAGGGATCTGGGGCCAACGGCCTGACTTTC
d_gene: .; v_gene: TRBV29-1; j_gene: TRBJ2-7; abundance: .; CDR3aa: CSVASGYEQYF; CDR3nt: TGCAGCGTTGCATCAGGGTACGAGCAGTACTTC
d_gene: .; v_gene: TRBV4-2; j_gene: TRBJ1-5; abundance: .; CDR3aa: CASSQNRQAPIQPQHF; CDR3nt: TGTGCCAGCAGCCAAAATAGACAGGCACCCATCCAGCCCCAGCATTTT
d_gene: TRBD1; v_gene: TRBV7-9; j_gene: TRBJ1-2; abundance: .; CDR3aa: CASSAAGDRAHYGYTF; CDR3nt: TGTGCCAGCAGCGCTGCCGGGGACAGGGCGCACTATGGCTACACCTTC
d_gene: TRBD2; v_gene: TRBV2; j_gene: TRBJ2-1; abundance: .; CDR3aa: CASMTNSGRSSYNEQFF; CDR3nt: TGTGCCAGCATGACCAATAGCGGGAGGAGCTCCTACAATGAGCAGTTCTTC
d_gene: .; v_gene: TRBV29-1; j_gene: TRBJ2-7; abundance: .; CDR3aa: CSARLDYEQYF; CDR3nt: TGCAGCGCTAGGCTGGACTACGAGCAGTACTTC
d_gene: TRBD2; v_gene: TRBV30; j_gene: TRBJ2-3; abundance: .; CDR3aa: CAWRDSGRTDTQYF; CDR3nt: TGTGCCTGGAGGGATAGCGGGAGAACAGATACGCAGTATTTT
d_gene: TRBD1; v_gene: TRBV5-1; j_gene: TRBJ1-2; abundance: once; CDR3aa: CASAMGDSGTGDGYTF; CDR3nt: TGCGCCAGCGCGATGGGGGATTCCGGGACAGGGGATGGCTACACCTTC
d_gene: TRBD1; v_gene: TRBV25-1; j_gene: TRBJ1-1; abundance: .; CDR3aa: CASPRDRGAFF; CDR3nt: TGTGCCAGCCCTCGGGACAGGGGAGCTTTCTTT